This T cell receptor beta chain was sequenced during a study of cytomegalovirus exposure and HLA in healthy donors. Researchers ran the PCR with 60 Vbeta and 13 Jbeta primers. Profiled with immunoSEQ multiplex PCR; TCRdb holds only in-frame clones, not every one. The data show about 200,000 clones, about 80% seen once. Germline trimming cut 5 bases from V and 5 bases from J; bases unmatched to any gene: 7. The CDR3 loop spans 14 amino acids. The germline V gene has CDR1 ENHRY and CDR2 SYGVKD. Remarks on this clone: Other DNA sequences in the same sample also yield this CDR3.

The receptor was derived from a man aged 25 to 40 in good health and CMV-seronegative. What was sequenced was PBMCs. The rearrangement uses TRBV10-3 and TRBJ2-7; 9 bases line up with TRBD1. The CDR3 spells CAISTGTGSDEQYF. The CDR3 region has the DNA TGTGCCATCAGTACCGGGACAGGGTCCGACGAGCAGTACTTC.